This TCR beta chain appears in the sequencing data of a study of regulatory T cells in long-lasting Graves disease. Arm-PCR with iRepertoire HTBI primers amplified the CDR3 regions for these TCR beta libraries. Each CDR3 protein is one row after TCRdb ran MiXCR on the multiplex PCR reads. Seen here are about 310,000 distinct CDR3 sequences, roughly a fifth observed once, and the top ten hold around 50%. This clonotype was observed a few times. The germline gives CDR1 SEHNR, CDR2 FQNEAQ (reference sequence). V shed 5 bases, J shed 1 base, and the junction held 1 base outside the gene matches. The CDR3 loop spans 14 amino acids. Time point specified: persistent/refractory GD, antithyroid drugs over 5 years with positive TRAb. Extracted PBMC RNA gave rise to the TCR library.

The receptor was derived from a female donor with Graves disease. The V and J genes are TRBV7-9 and TRBJ1-1; 10 bases match TRBD1. The sample here was peripheral blood mononuclear cells (PBMCs), taken when the disease was refractory, from a patient treated with antithyroid drugs. The CDR3 coding sequence is TGTGCCAGCAGCCGGGACAGGGGGAACACTGAAGCTTTCTTT. It codes for CASSRDRGNTEAFF.